This T cell receptor beta chain comes out of a study of neoadjuvant anti-PD-1 for oral cavity cancer (dated by TCRdb to about 2021). The study in broad terms: Three to four biweekly doses of nivolumab at 3 mg/kg were mostly administered to patients before curative-intent surgical resection. A fourth nivolumab dose was given around day 43 to patients without progression, and definitive surgical resection was performed in those patients on days 50-56. Under RECIST 1.1, a patient counted as a responder if showing complete response, partial response or stable disease, and as a non-responder if showing progression. The parent correlative cohort had 12 patients and a response rate of 33%.

Trimming removed 3 bases from V and 3 bases from J; the gene matches leave 2 bases unexplained. The germline V gene yields MRHNA for CDR1 and SNTAGT for CDR2. Including cysteine and phenylalanine, the CDR3 has 14 amino acids. The DNA shown is the 42-base CDR3, in frame from base 1. The meaning of the sample's time point label: after neoadjuvant nivolumab, at surgical resection. None of the patients had received prior systemic or radiation treatment, and all were newly diagnosed with stage II-IVA oral cavity squamous cell carcinoma. Everyone in the cohort had locally advanced, HPV-negative oral cavity squamous cell carcinoma. The samples were obtained from a longitudinal correlative study of a single-arm phase II trial testing neoadjuvant nivolumab in oral cavity squamous cell carcinoma. Genomic DNA-based TCRbeta sequencing was performed on subject-matched pre- and post-treatment PBMCs and tumors from three responders and three non-responders. The Maxwell RSC DNA from Tissue kit was used to isolate genomic DNA from tumor tissue.

Tumor libraries used mostly roughly 4.6 ug of input genomic DNA for survey sequencing, with two replicates per sample. The immunoSEQ hsTCRbeta kit was used to prepare TCRbeta libraries, following the manufacturer's instructions. Sequencing of the completed libraries took place using an Illumina NovaSeq 6000 S4 flow cell after they had been pooled to about 3 nM. The study's own analysis went as follows. Raw data preprocessing and quality control were performed with the immunoSEQ Analyzer. The analysis was restricted to productive rearrangements, with each unique CDR3 amino acid sequence defining a clonotype. Repertoire clonality was estimated as the Gini-Simpson index, which was computed with the R package tcR. Student's t test was used to compare Gini indices, while Pearson correlation assessed associations with tumor size change. TCRdb re-hosts the immuneACCESS table, in-frame sequences only. Its copies lack some clones; in the studies checked, an unresolved V gene accounts for under half of them, and the cause for the rest is not known. For V, J and clone size, that table is used; D and trimming come from the DNA. This sample lists tens of thousands of clones; more than 35% were detected once. Approximately 15% of the sample is taken by the ten largest.

In its sample, this clone was seen a few times. No antigen is known for it. Base-call qualities are not available, and no considerably larger clone is one nucleotide away. Overall results and qualifications from the work: Higher pretreatment blood Treg/Th17 ratios correlated with both higher pretreatment blood TCRbeta clonality and lower post-treatment tumor TCRbeta clonality. Only three patients per response group were included in the TCR analyses, and larger cohorts for validation were called for by the authors. Larger post-treatment sizes of preexisting intratumoral clones correlated with greater tumor shrinkage, suggesting expansion of preexisting clones contributed to response.

The sequences come from tumor tissue, collected after nivolumab (anti-PD-1) treatment. The sequence came from a person aged 35 to 85 with oral cavity squamous cell carcinoma. The chain is assembled from TRBV6-4 and TRBJ1-5; a stretch of 7 junction bases matches TRBD1. The bases read TGTGCCAGCAGTGAACAGGGGAACAATCAGCCCCAGCATTTT. Its protein product is CASSEQGNNQPQHF.